This T cell receptor beta chain was identified during a study of shared clonotypes between healthy human individuals (dated by TCRdb to the early 2020s). For the wider study: The cohort included a few men and a couple of women between 18 and 49 years of age. To estimate repertoire size and how much clonotype sharing occurs between individuals, the study deeply sequenced the blood TCR repertoires of roughly 5 healthy adults. To increase sequencing depth and limit assay-specific biases, TCR repertoire library preparation and sequencing were carried out by different laboratories using diverse techniques. Each donor's leukapheresis produced roughly between about 0.8 and 8.9 billion PBMCs.

The CDR3 sequence holds 13 residues, the cysteine and phenylalanine included. Of all the DNA, just the CDR3 is kept, 39 bases in frame from base 1. Sequences MNHNS (CDR1) and SASEGT (CDR2) are obtained from the germline V gene. The junction shows trimming of 7 bases on V and 4 bases on J, and the gene matches do not reach 7 bases of it. Using the deep immunoSEQ assay, multiplex PCR amplified TCR CDR3 regions from genomic DNA. For each cell subset, the extracted genomic DNA was distributed evenly across all wells of several immunoSEQ 96-well plates, and each plate served as one replicate. For unsorted PBMC, around 300 ng of genomic DNA, equivalent to about 30,000 T cell genomes, went into each replicate PCR. Ten immunoSEQ deep assay plates were used to sequence unsorted PBMC genomic DNA. Purified libraries were measured with a Qubit 3.0 fluorometer, size-checked on a Bioanalyzer 2100, and measured again with the KAPA Library Quantification kit. A separate single-read 150-cycle Illumina NextSeq 550 flow cell was used to sequence each immunoSEQ 96-well plate. Per the source publication's procedure: Because the immunoSEQ output held only junctional sequences and lacked quality scores, the filtering could not match the filtering applied to full-length reads. To assign V/J genes and CDR3, sequences were annotated against IMGT germline references using PyIR, a Python wrapper for IgBLAST v1.9. Any read was removed if the V/J assignment was weak (E-value above 1e-6), the CDR3 was missing, or the read contained stop codons, out-of-frame junctions, or ambiguous translated residues. V3J clonotypes were defined as sequences sharing the same inferred V gene, J gene, and CDR3 amino acid sequence. Percentage overlap between repertoires was computed as shared unique clonotypes divided by the size of the smaller repertoire. RTK rarefaction, the Chao1 estimator, and Recon v2.1 estimates of unobserved clonotypes were used to assess repertoire richness. TCRdb's version of the immuneACCESS table is confined to in-frame rearrangements and falls short of the full clone set. An unresolved V gene accounts for under half of the shortfall where checked; the remainder is of unknown origin. V and J calls and clone size are those listed in that table; D and trimming were worked out from the DNA. In this sample the table shows 470,000 or so clones, roughly 80% of which occur a single time. The ten biggest clones cover over 9.5% of the sample.

Donors were healthy HIV-negative adults with no recently reported acute infections or vaccinations. Only Caucasian adults living in Nashville, Tennessee, USA were represented among the donors. For unsorted samples, 84 million or so PBMCs were counted, and genomic DNA was extracted using the QIAamp DNA Blood Mini kit. Blood was obtained by leukapheresis, after which PBMCs were separated by Ficoll-Histopaque density gradient centrifugation and cryopreserved in liquid nitrogen vapor phase. On this clone: This clone's antigen is unknown. Within one base of it there is no much larger clone, and no base qualities were kept.

The research as a whole found: Sampling was limited to blood, and TCR repertoires in tissue likely differ from TCR repertoires in blood. The small number of donors limited the genetic and exposure-history diversity represented. Pairwise subsampling indicated that sequencing depth was expected to affect the degree of clonotype sharing among donors.

This TCR came from a woman between 40 and 50 years old in good health. Some clones in this sample may be carry-over from other donors' samples. The sequencing input was PBMCs. This chain is built from TRBV6-1 and TRBJ2-7, with 7 middle bases fitting TRBD1. This receptor carries the CDR3 CASNRDRSYEQYF. The sequenced DNA: TGTGCCAGCAACCGGGACAGATCATACGAGCAGTACTTC.